This T cell receptor beta chain was recorded in a study of vaccination effects on CD4 cells after COVID-19. Points from the study as a whole: Healthy vaccine recipients' vaccine-induced clones were almost all SARS-CoV-2 mono-reactive. There was marked clonal contraction among infection- and vaccine-induced clones late after vaccination.

Sequencing in the ViraFEST assay came after antigen-specific CD4+ T cells had been expanded with viral peptide pools, which were used to stimulate PBMC. Culture proceeded for approximately 10 days, and CD4+ T cells were then isolated. Nobody among the vaccine recipients had prior SARS-CoV-2 infection (nucleocapsid antibodies were negative). PBMC were cultured at a few million per well with roughly 9.7 IU/ml IL-2 and around 9.2 ug/ml peptides. The assay was immunoSEQ multiplex PCR, and TCRdb's table has in-frame clones only and misses some. The sample lists approximately 50,000 clones; 79% were seen once. V dropped 6 bases and J dropped 3 bases, with 11 bases sitting between them. CDR1 is KGHSH, CDR2 LQKENI, per germline. The CDR3 has 13 residues. To note about this clone: Its antigen is undetermined.

The J gene is TRBJ2-5, the V gene TRBV18; TRBD1 might be the D (6 bases). This sequence was found in a human donor who received a COVID-19 vaccine. The sample was CD4+ T cells from PBMCs cultured with HCoV-OC43 spike peptides, taken before COVID-19 vaccination. Subset here: HCoV-OC43 spike overlapping peptide pool stimulation. CDR3 DNA sequence: TGTGCCAGCTCGATAAGGACAGAAGAGACCCAGTACTTC. It is translated as CASSIRTEETQYF.